This T cell receptor (beta chain) emerged from a study of T cells expressing NK-cell markers. As for the study in general: Beta-chain profiling covered CD3+CD56+NKG2C+, CD3+CD56+NKG2C- and CD3+CD56-NKG2C+ sorted subsets. Sequenced donors, eight in total, included seven who were HCMV-seropositive and one who was seronegative.

Beta-chain TCR cDNA was generated via 5'RACE template switching with UMIs. TCRdb reprocessed the 5' RACE reads, keeping one entry per CDR3 protein, no DNA. In all, the sample yields tens of thousands of distinct CDR3 sequences. Comments on this clonotype: Its target is not known.

The CDR3 covers 13 residues. Germline V lookup: CDR1 SQVTM, CDR2 ANQGSEA. Study-wide points: The CD3+CD56-NKG2C+ fraction of a few donors was also led by these clonotypes.

The TCR was taken from a woman between 18 and 70 years old in good health. The source material was blood T cells: a sorted CD56 or NKG2C T cell subset, CD4+ or CD8+ T cells, or bulk PBMC T cells (not recorded which). The chain couples TRBV29-1 to TRBJ1-1; TCRdb's D call, TRBD1, is unchecked because there is no DNA. The CDR3 reads CSVEDRGLTEAFF.